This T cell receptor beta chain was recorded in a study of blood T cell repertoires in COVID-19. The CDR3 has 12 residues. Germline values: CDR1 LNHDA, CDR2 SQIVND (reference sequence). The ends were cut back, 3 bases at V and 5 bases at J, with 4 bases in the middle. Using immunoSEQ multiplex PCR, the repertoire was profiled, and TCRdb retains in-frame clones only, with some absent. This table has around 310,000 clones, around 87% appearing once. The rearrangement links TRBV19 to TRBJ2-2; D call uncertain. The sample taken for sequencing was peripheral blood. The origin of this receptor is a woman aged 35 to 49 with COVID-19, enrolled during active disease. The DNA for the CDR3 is TGTGCCAGTAGTATCCATACCGGGGAGCTGTTTTTT. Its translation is CASSIHTGELFF.